This T cell receptor beta chain was captured in a study of graft-versus-host responses after intestinal transplantation. Study summary: Every recipient had anti-thymocyte globulin induction and approximately three years of tacrolimus plus steroids.

Study conclusions and caveats: GvH clone levels peaked in circulation, and this peak was associated with early post-transplant HvG declines. GvH clones occurred in recipient marrow; some first appeared in ileum or blood.

The data were produced by immunoSEQ multiplex PCR, yet TCRdb's version contains in-frame clones alone and is incomplete. The data contain about 91,000 clones, approximately 90% of them singletons. As to this clone: Antigen: not known.

Losses at the gene ends were 3 bases for V and 8 bases for J; bases not matched to a gene: 11. The CDR3 runs to 16 residues. Per the germline V gene, CDR1 is ENHRY and CDR2 is SYGVKD. The chain combines TRBV10-3 with TRBJ1-4; 8 positions match TRBD1. The sequences come from unstimulated CD4+ T cells sorted from spleen or lymph node cells, collected before transplant. The clonotype comes from a human donor who was the organ donor for an intestinal transplant. Written as DNA, the CDR3 is TGTGCCATCAGTGACGGCAGGGGGCAATTTGGGGAAAAACTGTTTTTT. Translated: CAISDGRGQFGEKLFF.